This T cell receptor beta chain derives from a study of OX40 agonist ivuxolimab in advanced cancers. About the investigation overall: Ivuxolimab was an agonistic, fully human IgG2 monoclonal antibody directed against OX40 (CD134), a costimulatory receptor. The paper covers the monotherapy dose-escalation part of the phase I ivuxolimab trial, which included N ≈ 50 patients. Prior anti-PD-1, anti-PD-L1 or anti-CTLA-4 therapy was permitted, and roughly two fifths of dose-escalation patients had received checkpoint inhibitors. Intravenous ivuxolimab was administered to patients every 2 weeks at six dose levels: 0.01, 0.1, 0.3, 1.5, 3 and 10 mg/kg. Partial responses were achieved by three dose-escalation patients, of whom one had hepatocellular carcinoma and two had cutaneous melanoma. Of the approximately 54 patients in dose escalation, some 20 had hepatocellular carcinoma, some 15 had melanoma, 9 had renal cell carcinoma and 9 had head and neck cancer. The point of sequencing TCRbeta in the periphery was to test whether ivuxolimab changed TCR sequence diversity and drove clonal T-cell expansion. In the dose-escalation cohort, 70% to 90% of patients were male, and the mean age was 60 years with a range of roughly 20 to 79.

Taken from the germline V gene (reference sequence), the CDR1 and CDR2 loops are SEHNR and FQNEAQ. From the cysteine through the phenylalanine, the CDR3 covers 13 amino acids. Only CDR3 DNA remains: 39 bases, in frame from the first base. V is clipped by 4 bases and J by 2 bases, and the sequence between their germline boundaries is 8 bases long. What the study reported, not specific to this receptor: Low levels of normalized T-cell clonal expansion were also seen in some patients who did not respond. In the 0.1-3.0 mg/kg groups, partial responders had among the lowest normalized peripheral clonal expansion, particularly in CD8+ T cells. The antigen specificity of the peripheral T cells that underwent clonal expansion was not determined. On average, CD8+ T cells showed more expanded clones than CD4+ T cells after ivuxolimab. At doses from 0.1 to 3.0 mg/kg, clonal expansion was seen in both CD4+ and CD8+ blood T cells between baseline and week 6.

For this clone: The antigen this receptor binds is unknown. Base qualities are not at hand, and no much larger clone is one base apart.

The trial excluded patients who had a history of autoimmune disease or were on systemic immunosuppression. Peripheral blood for TCR sequencing was collected from all dose cohorts at baseline, on cycle 4 day 1, and on cycle 7 day 1. The samples were taken from a phase I, first-in-human, multicenter, open-label dose-escalation trial of ivuxolimab. Adults with locally advanced or metastatic melanoma, renal cell, hepatocellular, or head and neck squamous cell carcinoma were enrolled in the trial. Before TCR sequencing, CD4+ T cells and CD8+ T cells were sorted from peripheral blood as separate populations. Genomic DNA was extracted from sorted cells for sequencing of the TCRbeta CDR3 region. TCRbeta CDR3 regions were sequenced using the immunoSEQ Assay. The immuneACCESS repertoire file appears here via TCRdb, limited to in-frame rearrangements. These files lack a portion of the clones; in checked studies, under half of the deficit traces to unresolved V genes, and the cause of the others is not known. Within this sample are tens of thousands of clones, with 80% to 90% of them counted one time only. Jointly, the top ten make up 42% of the sample.

The clonotype comes from an adult with an advanced solid tumor such as melanoma, head and neck, liver or kidney cancer. The starting material was CD4+ or CD8+ T cells sorted from blood, obtained in a trial of the OX40 agonist ivuxolimab. The chain uses TRBV7-9 and TRBJ1-2; 5 matching bases give a weak D call of TRBD1. The DNA sequence is given as TGTGCCAGCAGCTCGGGACTCAACTATGGCTACACCTTC. Translated, it gives CASSSGLNYGYTF.